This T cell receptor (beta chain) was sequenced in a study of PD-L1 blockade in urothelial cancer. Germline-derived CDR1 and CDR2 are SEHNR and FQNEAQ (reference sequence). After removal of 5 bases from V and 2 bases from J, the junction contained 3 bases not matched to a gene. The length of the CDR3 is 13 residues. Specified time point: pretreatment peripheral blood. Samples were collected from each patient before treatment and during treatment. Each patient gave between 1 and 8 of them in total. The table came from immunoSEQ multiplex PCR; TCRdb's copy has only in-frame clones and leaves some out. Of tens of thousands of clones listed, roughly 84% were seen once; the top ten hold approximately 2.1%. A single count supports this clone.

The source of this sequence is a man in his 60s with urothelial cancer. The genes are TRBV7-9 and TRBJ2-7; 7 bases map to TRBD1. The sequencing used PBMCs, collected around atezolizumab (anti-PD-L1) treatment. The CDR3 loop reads CASSRDRAYEQYF. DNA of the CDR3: TGTGCCAGCAGCCGGGACAGAGCCTACGAGCAGTACTTC.